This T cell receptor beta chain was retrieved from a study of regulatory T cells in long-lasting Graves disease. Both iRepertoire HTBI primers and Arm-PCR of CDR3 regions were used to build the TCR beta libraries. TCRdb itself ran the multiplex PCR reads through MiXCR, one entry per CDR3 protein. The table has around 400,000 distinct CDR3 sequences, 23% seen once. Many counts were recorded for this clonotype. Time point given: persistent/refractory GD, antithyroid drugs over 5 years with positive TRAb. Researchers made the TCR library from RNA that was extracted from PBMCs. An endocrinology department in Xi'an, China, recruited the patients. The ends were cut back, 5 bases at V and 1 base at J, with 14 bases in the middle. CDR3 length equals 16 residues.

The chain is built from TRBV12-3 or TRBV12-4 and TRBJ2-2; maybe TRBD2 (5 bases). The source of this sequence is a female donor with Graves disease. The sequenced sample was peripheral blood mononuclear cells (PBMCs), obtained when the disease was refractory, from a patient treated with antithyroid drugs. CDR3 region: CASSQRTRLNTGELFF. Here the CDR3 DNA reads TGTGCCAGCAGTCAGAGGACTCGGTTGAACACCGGGGAGCTGTTTTTT.